One sample yielded the 6 T cell receptor beta chains listed below, sequenced in a study of T cell responses to AZD1222 COVID-19 vaccine. Sequencing was performed with immunoSEQ multiplex PCR; in TCRdb, only in-frame clones are kept and a portion is missing. The sample carries roughly 150,000 clones, around 90% recorded once. Sequences were derived from peripheral blood, sampled on day 0 of AZD1222 vaccination. The receptors were gathered from an adult in good health.

V usage is TRBV12-3 or TRBV12-4 and J usage is TRBJ2-5; unclear D gene. The CDR3 loop spans 12 amino acids. Trimming shortened V by 0 bases and J by 3 bases, and 2 bases separated the two germline ends. Here the CDR3 reads CASSLAEETQYF. The CDR3 DNA follows: TGTGCCAGCAGTTTAGCAGAAGAGACCCAGTACTTC.

This clone was counted a single time. The chain links TRBV11-3 to TRBJ2-1, with 10 bases fitting TRBD2. Germline-derived CDR1 and CDR2 are SGHNT and YENEEA. The V segment lost 2 bases and the J segment 8 bases; nucleotides outside the gene matches: 6. The CDR3 is 15 amino acids. CDR3 region: CASSLSSGRWDEQFF. CDR3 nucleotide sequence: TGTGCCAGCAGCTTAAGTAGCGGGAGGTGGGATGAGCAGTTCTTC.

This sequence joins TRBV3-1 (or the pseudogene TRBV3-2) and TRBJ1-4; tentatively, D is TRBD1 (5 bases). Germline V lookup: CDR1 LGHDT, CDR2 YNNKEL (reference sequence). The length of the CDR3 is 13 residues. V gave up 4 bases and J gave up 5 bases, with 8 bases separating them. Here the CDR3 reads CASSRDRNEKLFF. The CDR3 region has the DNA TGTGCCAGCAGCCGAGACAGAAATGAAAAACTGTTTTTT.

The V call is TRBV7-9, the J call TRBJ1-1; TRBD1 agrees at 7 bases. V was pared by 5 bases and J by 4 bases, with 7 bases of the junction left unmatched. This CDR3 has 14 amino acids. CDR1 is SEHNR, CDR2 FQNEAQ, per germline (reference sequence). The CDR3 region has the DNA TGTGCCAGCAGCCCCCGACAGGGCATCACTGAAGCTTTCTTT. Protein product: CASSPRQGITEAFF. Based on the CDR3 plus reference TRBV7-9 and TRBJ1-1, the full variable domain is DTGVSQNPRHKITKRGQNVTFRCDPISEHNRLYWYRQTLGQGPEFLTYFQNEAQLEKSRLLSDRFSAERPKGSFSTLEIQRTEQGDSAMYLCASSPRQGITEAFFGQGTRLTVV.

The chain is built from TRBV16 and TRBJ1-3; D ambiguous. This CDR3 is 17 amino acids long. The germline gives CDR1 KGHSY, CDR2 FQNENV. Trimming pared 2 bases from V and 1 base from J, leaving 15 bases between. The CDR3 region is CASSQGISLYSGNTIYF. As DNA, the CDR3 is TGTGCCAGCAGCCAAGGTATCTCGCTCTATTCTGGAAACACCATATATTTT.

The chain recombines TRBV3-1 (or the pseudogene TRBV3-2) with TRBJ1-3, with D unclear. The germline V gene has CDR1 LGHDT and CDR2 YNNKEL (reference sequence). Trimming removed 1 base from V and 0 bases from J, with 10 bases in between. This CDR3 has 16 residues. The CDR3, as DNA: TGTGCCAGCAGCCAAGCCGCCACCTCCTCTGGAAACACCATATATTTT. It yields the protein CASSQAATSSGNTIYF.